This TCR beta chain was captured in a study of T cell responses to AZD1222 COVID-19 vaccine. Note on this clone: The target antigen is unknown.

The method was immunoSEQ multiplex PCR; TCRdb's version includes in-frame clones alone and lacks a portion of them. The profile shows 90,000 to 150,000 clones, about 90% of them singletons. The study, taken as a whole, reports: Repertoires were obtained solely post-peak T cell response. Following two doses of AZD1222, Spike-specific TCR breadth and depth rose.

Looked up from germline, CDR1 is LGHNA and CDR2 is YNFKEQ. The length of the CDR3 is 15 residues. V lost 1 base, J lost 6 bases, and 15 bases lay in between. Sequencing was performed on peripheral blood, taken on day 0 of AZD1222 vaccination. The TCR was taken from an adult in good health. V and J are TRBV4-2 and TRBJ2-5, with D tentatively TRBD2 (6 bases). The CDR3: CASSQVGGELKTQYF. The DNA of the CDR3 is TGTGCCAGCAGCCAAGTTGGCGGGGAGTTAAAGACCCAGTACTTC.